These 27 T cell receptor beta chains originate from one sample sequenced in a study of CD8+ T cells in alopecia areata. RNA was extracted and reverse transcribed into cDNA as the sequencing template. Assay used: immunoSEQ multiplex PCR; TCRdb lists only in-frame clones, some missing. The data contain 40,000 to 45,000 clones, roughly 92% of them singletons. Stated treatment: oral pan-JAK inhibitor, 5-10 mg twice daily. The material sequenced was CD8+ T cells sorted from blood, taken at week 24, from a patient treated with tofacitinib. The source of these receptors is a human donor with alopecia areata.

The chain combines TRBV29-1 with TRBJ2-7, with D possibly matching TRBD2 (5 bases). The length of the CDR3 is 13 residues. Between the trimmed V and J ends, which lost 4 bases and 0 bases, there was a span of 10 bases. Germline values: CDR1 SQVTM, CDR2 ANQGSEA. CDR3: CSVGNGDSYEQYF. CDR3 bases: TGCAGCGTTGGCAACGGGGACTCCTACGAGCAGTACTTC.

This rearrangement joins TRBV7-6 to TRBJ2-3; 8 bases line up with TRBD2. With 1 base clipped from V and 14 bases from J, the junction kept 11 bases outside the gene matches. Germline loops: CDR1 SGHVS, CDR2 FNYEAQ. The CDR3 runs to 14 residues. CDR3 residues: CASSLGSDGGALYF. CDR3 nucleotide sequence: TGTGCCAGCAGCTTAGGCTCGGACGGGGGGGCGCTGTATTTT.

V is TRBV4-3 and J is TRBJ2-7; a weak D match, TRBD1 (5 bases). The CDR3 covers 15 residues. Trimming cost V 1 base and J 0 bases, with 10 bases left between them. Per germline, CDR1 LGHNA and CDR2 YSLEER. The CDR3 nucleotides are TGCGCCAGCAGCCAAGTAACAGACAGCTCCTACGAGCAGTACTTC. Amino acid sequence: CASSQVTDSSYEQYF.

CDR3 in DNA: TGTGCCAGCAGTTCCCCGCGGACAGGGCTCCGTGAGACCCAGTACTTC. It is translated as CASSSPRTGLRETQYF. The V and J genes are TRBV28 and TRBJ2-5; 8 bases align to TRBD1. The CDR3 is made up of 16 amino acids. The junction had 12 bases not matched to a gene; V was cut back by 4 bases and J by 5 bases. Germline V gene data show CDR1 as MDHEN and CDR2 as SYDVKM.

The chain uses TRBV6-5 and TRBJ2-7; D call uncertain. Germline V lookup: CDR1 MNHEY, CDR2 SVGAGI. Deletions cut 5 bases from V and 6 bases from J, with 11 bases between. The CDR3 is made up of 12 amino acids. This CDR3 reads CASSSMSFEQYF. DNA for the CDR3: TGTGCCAGCAGTAGTATGAGTTTCGAGCAGTACTTC.

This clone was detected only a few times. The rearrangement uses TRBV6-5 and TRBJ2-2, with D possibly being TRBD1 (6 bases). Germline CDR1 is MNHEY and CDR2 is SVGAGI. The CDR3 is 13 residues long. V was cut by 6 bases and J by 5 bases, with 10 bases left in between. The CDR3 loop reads CASSYRVTGELFF. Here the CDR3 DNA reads TGTGCCAGCAGCTACAGGGTAACCGGGGAGCTGTTTTTT.

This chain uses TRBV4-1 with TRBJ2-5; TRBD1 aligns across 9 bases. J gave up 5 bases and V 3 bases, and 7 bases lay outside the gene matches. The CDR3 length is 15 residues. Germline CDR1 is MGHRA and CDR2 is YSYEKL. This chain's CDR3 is CASSHGQGMVETQYF. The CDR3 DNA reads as TGCGCCAGCAGCCACGGACAGGGGATGGTGGAGACCCAGTACTTC.

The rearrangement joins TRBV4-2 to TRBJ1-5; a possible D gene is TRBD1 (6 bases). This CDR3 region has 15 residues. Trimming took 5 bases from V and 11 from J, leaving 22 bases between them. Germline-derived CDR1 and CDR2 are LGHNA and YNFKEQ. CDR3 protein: CASSEGTLRQAAQHF. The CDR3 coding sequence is TGTGCCAGCAGCGAAGGGACACTCCGGCAGGCGGCCCAGCATTTT.

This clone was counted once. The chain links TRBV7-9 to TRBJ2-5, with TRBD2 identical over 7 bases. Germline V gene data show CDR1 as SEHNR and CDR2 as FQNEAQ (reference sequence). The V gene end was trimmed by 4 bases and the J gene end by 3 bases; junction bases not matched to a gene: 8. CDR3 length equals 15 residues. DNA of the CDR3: TGTGCCAGCAGCTCATGGACTAGAGATGAAGAGACCCAGTACTTC. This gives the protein CASSSWTRDEETQYF.

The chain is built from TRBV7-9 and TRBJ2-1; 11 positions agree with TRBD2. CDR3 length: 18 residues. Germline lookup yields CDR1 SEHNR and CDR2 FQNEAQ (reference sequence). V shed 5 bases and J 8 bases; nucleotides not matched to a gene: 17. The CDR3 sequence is CASSPPLSSGGALDEQFF. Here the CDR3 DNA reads TGTGCCAGCAGCCCGCCCCTAAGTAGCGGGGGGGCGTTAGATGAGCAGTTCTTC.

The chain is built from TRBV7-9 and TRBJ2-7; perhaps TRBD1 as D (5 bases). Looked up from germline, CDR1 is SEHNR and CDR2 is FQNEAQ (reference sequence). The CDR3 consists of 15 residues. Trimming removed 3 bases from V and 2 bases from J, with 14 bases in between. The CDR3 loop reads CASSLDTGYAYEQYF. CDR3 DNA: TGTGCCAGCAGCTTGGACACCGGGTACGCCTACGAGCAGTACTTC.

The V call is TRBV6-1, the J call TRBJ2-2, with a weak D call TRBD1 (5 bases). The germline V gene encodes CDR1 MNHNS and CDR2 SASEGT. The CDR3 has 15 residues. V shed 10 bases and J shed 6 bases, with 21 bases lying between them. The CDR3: CATLPYQGRPGELFF. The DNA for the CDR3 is TGTGCCACCCTCCCGTATCAGGGCCGCCCCGGGGAGCTGTTTTTT.

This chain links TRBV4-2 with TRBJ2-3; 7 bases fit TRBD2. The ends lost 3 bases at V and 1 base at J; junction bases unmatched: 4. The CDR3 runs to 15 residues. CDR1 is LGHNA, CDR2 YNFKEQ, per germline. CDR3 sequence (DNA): TGTGCCAGCAGCCACACGGGGGGTGGCACAGATACGCAGTATTTT. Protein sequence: CASSHTGGGTDTQYF.

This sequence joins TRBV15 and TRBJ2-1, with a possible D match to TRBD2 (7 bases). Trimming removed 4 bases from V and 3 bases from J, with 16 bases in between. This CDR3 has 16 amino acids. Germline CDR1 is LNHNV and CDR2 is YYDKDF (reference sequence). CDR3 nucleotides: TGTGCCACCAGCACTTGGGGGGGCTCTGGCTACAATGAGCAGTTCTTC. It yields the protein CATSTWGGSGYNEQFF.

The CDR3 region has the DNA TGTGCCAGCAGTTTCAGGACGGACTACACAGATACGCAGTATTTT. This gives the protein CASSFRTDYTDTQYF. V and J are TRBV28 and TRBJ2-3; a possible D gene is TRBD2 (6 bases). The CDR3 runs 15 residues. The V and J ends lost 3 bases and 2 bases respectively, with 12 bases between them. Germline assignment: CDR1 MDHEN and CDR2 SYDVKM.

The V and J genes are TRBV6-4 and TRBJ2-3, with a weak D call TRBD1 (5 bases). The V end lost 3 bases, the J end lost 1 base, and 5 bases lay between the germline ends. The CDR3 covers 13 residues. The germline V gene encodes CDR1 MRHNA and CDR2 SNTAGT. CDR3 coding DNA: TGTGCCAGCAGTGAGACAGGCACAGATACGCAGTATTTT. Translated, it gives CASSETGTDTQYF.

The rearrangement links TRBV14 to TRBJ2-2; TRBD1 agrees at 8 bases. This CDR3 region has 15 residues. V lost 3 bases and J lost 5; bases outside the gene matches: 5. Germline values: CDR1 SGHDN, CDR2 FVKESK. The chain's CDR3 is CASSQDREQTGELFF. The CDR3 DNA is TGTGCCAGCAGCCAGGACAGGGAGCAGACCGGGGAGCTGTTTTTT.

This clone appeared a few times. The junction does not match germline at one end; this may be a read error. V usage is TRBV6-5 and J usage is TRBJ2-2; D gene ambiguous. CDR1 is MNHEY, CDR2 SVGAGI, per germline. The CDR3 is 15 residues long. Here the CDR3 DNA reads TGTGCCAGCAGTGACTCGGCAGTTTCATCAGGGGAGCTGTTTTTT. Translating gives CASSDSAVSSGELFF.

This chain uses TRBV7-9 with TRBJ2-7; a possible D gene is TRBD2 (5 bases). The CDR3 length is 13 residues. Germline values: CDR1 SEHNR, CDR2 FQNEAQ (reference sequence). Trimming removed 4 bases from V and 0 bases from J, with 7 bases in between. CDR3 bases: TGTGCCAGCAGCTCCGGGGACTCCTACGAGCAGTACTTC. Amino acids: CASSSGDSYEQYF.

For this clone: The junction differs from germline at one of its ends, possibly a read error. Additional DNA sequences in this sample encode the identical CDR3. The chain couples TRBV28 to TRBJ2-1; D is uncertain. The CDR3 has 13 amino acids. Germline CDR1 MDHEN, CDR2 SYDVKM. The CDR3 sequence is CASSLLTSNEQFF. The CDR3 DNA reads TGTGCTAGCAGTTTACTCACCTCCAATGAGCAGTTCTTC. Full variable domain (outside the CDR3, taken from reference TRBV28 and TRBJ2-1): DVKVTQSSRYLVKRTGEKVFLECVQDMDHENMFWYRQDPGLGLRLIYFSYDVKMKEKGDIPEGYSVSREKKERFSLILESASTNQTSMYLCASSLLTSNEQFFGPGTRLTVL.

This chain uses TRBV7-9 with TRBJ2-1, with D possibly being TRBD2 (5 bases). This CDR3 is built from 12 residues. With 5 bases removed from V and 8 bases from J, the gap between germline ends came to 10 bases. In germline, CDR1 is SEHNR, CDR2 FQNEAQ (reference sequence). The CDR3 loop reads CASSVSADEQFF. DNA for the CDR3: TGTGCCAGCAGCGTTAGCGCCGATGAGCAGTTCTTC.

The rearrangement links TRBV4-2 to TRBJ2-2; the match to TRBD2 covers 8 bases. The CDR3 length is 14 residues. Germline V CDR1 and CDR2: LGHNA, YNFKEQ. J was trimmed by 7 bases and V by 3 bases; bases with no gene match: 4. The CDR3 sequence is CASSHWSGGGELFF. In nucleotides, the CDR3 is TGTGCCAGCAGCCACTGGAGCGGGGGCGGGGAGCTGTTTTTT.

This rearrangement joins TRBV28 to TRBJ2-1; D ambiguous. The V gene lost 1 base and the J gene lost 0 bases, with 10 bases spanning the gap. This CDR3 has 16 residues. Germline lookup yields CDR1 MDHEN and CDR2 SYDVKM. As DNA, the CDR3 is TGTGCCAGCAGTTTATTGGAGACAAGCTCCTACAATGAGCAGTTCTTC. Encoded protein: CASSLLETSSYNEQFF.

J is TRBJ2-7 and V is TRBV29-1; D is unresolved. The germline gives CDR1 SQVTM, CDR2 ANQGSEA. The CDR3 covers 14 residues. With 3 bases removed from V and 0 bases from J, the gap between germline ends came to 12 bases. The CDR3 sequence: CSVETEPLSYEQYF. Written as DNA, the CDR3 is TGCAGCGTTGAGACGGAACCCCTCTCCTACGAGCAGTACTTC.

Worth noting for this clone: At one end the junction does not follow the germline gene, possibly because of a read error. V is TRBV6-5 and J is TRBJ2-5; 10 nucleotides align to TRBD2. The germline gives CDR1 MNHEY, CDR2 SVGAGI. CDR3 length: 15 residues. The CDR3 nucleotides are TGTGCCAGCAGTGACTCAAGCGGGGGGGGTGAGACCCAGTACTTC. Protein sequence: CASSDSSGGGETQYF.

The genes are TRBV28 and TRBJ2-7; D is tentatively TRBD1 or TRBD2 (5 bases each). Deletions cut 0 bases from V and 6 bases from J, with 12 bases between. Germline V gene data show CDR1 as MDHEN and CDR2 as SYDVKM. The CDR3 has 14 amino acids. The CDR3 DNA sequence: TGTGCCAGCAGTTTATGGGGACGGCTCAGCGAGCAGTACTTC. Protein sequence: CASSLWGRLSEQYF. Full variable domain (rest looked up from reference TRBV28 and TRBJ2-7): DVKVTQSSRYLVKRTGEKVFLECVQDMDHENMFWYRQDPGLGLRLIYFSYDVKMKEKGDIPEGYSVSREKKERFSLILESASTNQTSMYLCASSLWGRLSEQYFGPGTRLTVT.

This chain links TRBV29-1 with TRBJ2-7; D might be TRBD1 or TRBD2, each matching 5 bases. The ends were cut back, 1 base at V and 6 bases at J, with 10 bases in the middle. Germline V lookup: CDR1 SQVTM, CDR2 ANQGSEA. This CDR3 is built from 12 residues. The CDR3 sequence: CSVEGGPGEQYF. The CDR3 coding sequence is TGCAGCGTTGAAGGGGGACCAGGCGAGCAGTACTTC.